Shown below are 5 T cell receptor beta chains from a single sample sequenced in a study of blood T cell repertoires in COVID-19. Libraries were prepared by immunoSEQ multiplex PCR; TCRdb keeps only in-frame clonotypes and omits some of them. Of around 300,000 clones listed, roughly 85% are singletons. Source material: PBMCs or T cells enriched from blood (not recorded which). These receptors all come from a woman in her forties or fifties who had recovered from COVID-19.

J is TRBJ2-5 and V is TRBV24-1; TRBD2 agrees at 8 bases. Trimming at V came to 1 base and at J to 5 bases, leaving 8 bases not matched to a gene. CDR3 length equals 16 residues. Germline assignment: CDR1 KGHDR and CDR2 SFDVKD. CDR3 nucleotide sequence: TGTGCCACCAGTGATTTCCTCGGGGGGGCGGAGGAGACCCAGTACTTC. Protein: CATSDFLGGAEETQYF.

This clone was recorded only once. The chain joins TRBV11-2 to TRBJ2-1; 9 bases fit TRBD2. The CDR3 has 15 residues. The trim removed 8 bases at V and 1 base at J, leaving 6 bases unmatched. Per the germline V gene, CDR1 is SGHAT and CDR2 is FQNNGV. CDR3 DNA sequence: TGTGCCAGCCGACTTCTAGCGGGATCCTACAATGAGCAGTTCTTC. Translation: CASRLLAGSYNEQFF.

The chain combines TRBV30 with TRBJ2-1; 7 bases map to TRBD2. V trimming: 4 bases; J trimming: 6 bases; junction bases outside the gene matches: 12. This CDR3 is 15 amino acids long. Germline CDR1 GTSNPN, CDR2 SVGIG (reference sequence). The CDR3 is CAWTGRGGLRNEQFF. As DNA, the CDR3 is TGTGCCTGGACCGGACGGGGAGGGCTTCGCAATGAGCAGTTCTTC.

The CDR3 bases are TGTGCCAGCTCACAAGGCCGGGACAGAGACTTCGGTGGCTACACCTTC. Translating gives CASSQGRDRDFGGYTF. The chain carries TRBV18 and TRBJ1-2, with 7 bases that match TRBD1. From germline, CDR1 is KGHSH and CDR2 LQKENI. V shed 4 bases, J shed 7 bases, and the junction held 15 bases outside the gene matches. This CDR3 has 16 residues.

This chain uses TRBV19 with TRBJ1-5; 8 nucleotides match TRBD1. Germline CDR1 and CDR2: LNHDA and SQIVND (reference sequence). The CDR3 extends over 15 amino acids. Trimming cost V 7 bases and J 1 base; bases outside gene matches: 6. CDR3 nucleotide sequence: TGTGCCAGTATAGAGAGGACAGGGAGCAATCAGCCCCAGCATTTT. Encoded protein: CASIERTGSNQPQHF.